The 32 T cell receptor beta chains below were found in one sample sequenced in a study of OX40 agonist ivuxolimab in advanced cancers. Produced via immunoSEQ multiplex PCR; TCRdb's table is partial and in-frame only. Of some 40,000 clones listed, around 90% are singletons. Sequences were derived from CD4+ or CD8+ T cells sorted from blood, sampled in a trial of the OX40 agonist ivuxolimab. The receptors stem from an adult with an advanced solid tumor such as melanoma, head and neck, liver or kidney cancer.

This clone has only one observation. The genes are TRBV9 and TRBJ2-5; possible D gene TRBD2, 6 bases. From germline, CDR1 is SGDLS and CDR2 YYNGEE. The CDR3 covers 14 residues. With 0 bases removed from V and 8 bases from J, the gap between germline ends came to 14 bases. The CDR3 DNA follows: TGTGCCAGCAGCGTAGAGGGCGGGGCGGACACCCAGTACTTC. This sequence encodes CASSVEGGADTQYF.

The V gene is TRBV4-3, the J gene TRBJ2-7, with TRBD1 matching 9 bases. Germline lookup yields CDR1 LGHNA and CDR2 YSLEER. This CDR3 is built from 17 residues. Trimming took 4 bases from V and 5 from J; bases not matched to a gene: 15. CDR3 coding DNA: TGCGCCAGCAGCCTAAGTAGGATAGGGACAGGGTTCAACGAGCAGTACTTC. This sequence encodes CASSLSRIGTGFNEQYF.

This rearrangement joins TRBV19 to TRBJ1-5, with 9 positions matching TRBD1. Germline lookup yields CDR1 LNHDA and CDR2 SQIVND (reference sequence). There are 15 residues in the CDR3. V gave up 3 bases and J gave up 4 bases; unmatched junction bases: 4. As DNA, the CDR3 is TGTGCCAGTAGTATGAGGACAGGGGCAAATCAGCCCCAGCATTTT. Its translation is CASSMRTGANQPQHF.

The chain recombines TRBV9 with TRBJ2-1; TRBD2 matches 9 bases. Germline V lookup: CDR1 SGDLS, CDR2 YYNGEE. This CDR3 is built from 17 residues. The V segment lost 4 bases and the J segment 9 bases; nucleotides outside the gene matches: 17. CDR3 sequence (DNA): TGTGCCAGCAGCCCACTTTCCTCTAGCGGGGCCCTGGGTGAGCAGTTCTTC. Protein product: CASSPLSSSGALGEQFF. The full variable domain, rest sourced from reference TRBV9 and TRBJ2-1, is DSGVTQTPKHLITATGQRVTLRCSPRSGDLSVYWYQQSLDQGLQFLIQYYNGEERAKGNILERFSAQQFPDLHSELNLSSLELGDSALYFCASSPLSSSGALGEQFFGPGTRLTVL.

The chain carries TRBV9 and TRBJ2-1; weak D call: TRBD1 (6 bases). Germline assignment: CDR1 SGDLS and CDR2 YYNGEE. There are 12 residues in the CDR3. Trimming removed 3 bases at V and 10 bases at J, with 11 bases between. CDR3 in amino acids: CASSEGGDEQFF. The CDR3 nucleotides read TGTGCCAGCAGCGAAGGGGGAGACGAGCAGTTCTTC.

The CDR3 bases are TGTGCCAGCAGCCCTAGCCCGGCCGCCTACCACACAGATACGCAGTATTTT. Translated, it gives CASSPSPAAYHTDTQYF. The genes are TRBV13 and TRBJ2-3, with D possibly TRBD2 on 5 matching bases. This CDR3 is built from 17 residues. The V end lost 5 bases, the J end lost 2 bases, and 20 bases lay between the germline ends. Germline-derived CDR1 and CDR2 are PRHDT and FYEKMQ (reference sequence).

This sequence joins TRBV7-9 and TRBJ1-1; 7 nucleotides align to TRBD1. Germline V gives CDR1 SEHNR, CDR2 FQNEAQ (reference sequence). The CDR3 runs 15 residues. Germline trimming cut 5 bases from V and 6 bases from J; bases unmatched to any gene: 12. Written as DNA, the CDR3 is TGTGCCAGCAGCACGGGACAGCCTGTCGGCTCTGAAGCTTTCTTT. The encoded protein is CASSTGQPVGSEAFF.

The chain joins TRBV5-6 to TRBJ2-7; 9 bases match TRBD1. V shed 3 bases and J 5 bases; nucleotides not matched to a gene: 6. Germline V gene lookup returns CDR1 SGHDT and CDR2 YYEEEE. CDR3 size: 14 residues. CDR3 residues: CASSSGTGTHEQYF. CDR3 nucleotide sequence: TGTGCCAGCAGCTCCGGGACAGGGACCCACGAGCAGTACTTC.

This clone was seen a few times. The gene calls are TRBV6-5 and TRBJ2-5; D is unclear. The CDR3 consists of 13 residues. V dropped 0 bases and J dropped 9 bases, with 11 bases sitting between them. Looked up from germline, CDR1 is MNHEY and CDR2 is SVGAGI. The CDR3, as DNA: TGTGCCAGCAGTTACTCTGCCAGTTTGTCCCAGTACTTC. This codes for CASSYSASLSQYF.

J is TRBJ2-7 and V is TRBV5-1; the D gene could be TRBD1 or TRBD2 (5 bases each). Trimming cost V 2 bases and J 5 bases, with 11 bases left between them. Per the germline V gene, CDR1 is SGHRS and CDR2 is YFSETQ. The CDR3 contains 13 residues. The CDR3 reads CASSLGLGDEQYF. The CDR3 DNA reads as TGCGCCAGCAGCTTAGGCCTGGGGGACGAGCAGTACTTC.

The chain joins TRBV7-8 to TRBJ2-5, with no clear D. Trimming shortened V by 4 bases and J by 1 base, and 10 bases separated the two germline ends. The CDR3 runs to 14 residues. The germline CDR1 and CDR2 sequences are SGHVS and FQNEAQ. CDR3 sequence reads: CASSSSSAQETQYF. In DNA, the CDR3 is TGTGCCAGCAGCTCCTCCTCAGCCCAAGAGACCCAGTACTTC.

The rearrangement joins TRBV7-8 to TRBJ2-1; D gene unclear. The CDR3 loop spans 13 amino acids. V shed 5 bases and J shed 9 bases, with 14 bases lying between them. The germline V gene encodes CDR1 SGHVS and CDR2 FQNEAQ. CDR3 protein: CASSRPTSAEQFF. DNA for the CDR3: TGTGCCAGCAGCCGTCCAACTTCGGCTGAGCAGTTCTTC.

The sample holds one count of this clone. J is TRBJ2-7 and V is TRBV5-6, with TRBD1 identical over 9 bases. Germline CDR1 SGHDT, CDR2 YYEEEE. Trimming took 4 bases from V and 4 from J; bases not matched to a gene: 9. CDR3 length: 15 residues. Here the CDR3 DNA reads TGTGCCAGCAGCCGTGGGACAGGGAGCGGGTACGAGCAGTACTTC. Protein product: CASSRGTGSGYEQYF.

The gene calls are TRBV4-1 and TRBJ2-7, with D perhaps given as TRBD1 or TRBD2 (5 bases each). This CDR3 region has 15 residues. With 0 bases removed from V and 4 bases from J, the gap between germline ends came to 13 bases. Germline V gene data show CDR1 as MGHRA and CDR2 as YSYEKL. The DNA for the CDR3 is TGCGCCAGCAGCCAAGATGGGGGAGTTGGGTACGAGCAGTACTTC. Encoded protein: CASSQDGGVGYEQYF.

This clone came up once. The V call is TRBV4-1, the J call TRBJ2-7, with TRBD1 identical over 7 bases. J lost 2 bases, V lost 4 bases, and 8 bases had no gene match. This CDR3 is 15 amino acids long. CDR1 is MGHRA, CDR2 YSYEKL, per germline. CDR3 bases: TGCGCCAGCAGCCCCAAGGGGCAGGGGGCCTACGAGCAGTACTTC. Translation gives CASSPKGQGAYEQYF.

Here the CDR3 reads CASILGGQDNEQFF. CDR3 coding DNA: TGTGCCAGCATCCTGGGAGGTCAGGACAATGAGCAGTTCTTC. The chain combines TRBV7-9 with TRBJ2-1; D may be TRBD2 (6 bases). Deletions cut 7 bases from V and 5 bases from J, with 15 bases between. Germline values: CDR1 SEHNR, CDR2 FQNEAQ (reference sequence). There are 14 residues in the CDR3.

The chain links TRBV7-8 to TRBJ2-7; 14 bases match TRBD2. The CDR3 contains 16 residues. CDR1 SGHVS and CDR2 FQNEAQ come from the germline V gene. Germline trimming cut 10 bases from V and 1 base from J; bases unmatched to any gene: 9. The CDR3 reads CATVGGLAGASYEQYF. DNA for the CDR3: TGTGCCACCGTGGGGGGACTAGCGGGAGCATCCTACGAGCAGTACTTC.

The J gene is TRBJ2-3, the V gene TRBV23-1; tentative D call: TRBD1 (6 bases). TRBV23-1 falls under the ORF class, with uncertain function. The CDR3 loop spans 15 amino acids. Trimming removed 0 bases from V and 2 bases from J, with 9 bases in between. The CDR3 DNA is TGCGCCAGCAGTCAATCCGACAGGTACACAGATACGCAGTATTTT. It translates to CASSQSDRYTDTQYF.

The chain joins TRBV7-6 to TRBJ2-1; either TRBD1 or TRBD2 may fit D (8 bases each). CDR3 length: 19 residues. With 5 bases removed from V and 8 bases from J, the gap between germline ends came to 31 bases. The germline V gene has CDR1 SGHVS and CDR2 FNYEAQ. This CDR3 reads CASSPLDREGTRISDEQFF. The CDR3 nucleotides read TGTGCCAGCAGCCCACTGGACAGGGAGGGGACTAGGATTAGCGATGAGCAGTTCTTC.

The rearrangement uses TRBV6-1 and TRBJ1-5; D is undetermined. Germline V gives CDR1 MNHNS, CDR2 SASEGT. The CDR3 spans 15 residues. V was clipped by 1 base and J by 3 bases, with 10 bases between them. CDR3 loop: CASSEVGSSNQPQHF. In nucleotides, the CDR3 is TGTGCCAGCAGTGAAGTGGGTAGTTCCAATCAGCCCCAGCATTTT.

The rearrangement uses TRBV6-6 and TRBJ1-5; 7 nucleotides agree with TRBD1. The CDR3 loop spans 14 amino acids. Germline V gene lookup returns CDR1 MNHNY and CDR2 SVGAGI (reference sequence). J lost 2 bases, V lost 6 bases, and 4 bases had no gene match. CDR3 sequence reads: CASRPDRGNQPQHF. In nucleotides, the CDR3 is TGTGCCAGCAGGCCCGACAGGGGCAATCAGCCCCAGCATTTT.

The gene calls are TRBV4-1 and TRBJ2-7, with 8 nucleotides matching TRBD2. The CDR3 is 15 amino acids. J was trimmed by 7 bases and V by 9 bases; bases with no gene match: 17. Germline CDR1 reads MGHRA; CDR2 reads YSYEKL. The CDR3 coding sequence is TGCGCCAGTGGAGCAGGGACTAGTGGATGGGATGAGCAGTACTTC. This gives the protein CASGAGTSGWDEQYF.

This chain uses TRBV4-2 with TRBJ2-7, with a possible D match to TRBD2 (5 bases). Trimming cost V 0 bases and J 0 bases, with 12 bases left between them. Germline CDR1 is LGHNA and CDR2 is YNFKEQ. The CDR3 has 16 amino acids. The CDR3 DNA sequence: TGTGCCAGCAGCCAAGAAGAGGGCCTGAGCTCCTACGAGCAGTACTTC. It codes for CASSQEEGLSSYEQYF.

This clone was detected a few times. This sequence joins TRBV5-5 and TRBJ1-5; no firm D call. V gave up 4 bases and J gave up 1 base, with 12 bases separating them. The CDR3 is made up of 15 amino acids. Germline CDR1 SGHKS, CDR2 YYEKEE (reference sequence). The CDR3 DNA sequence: TGTGCCAGCAGCAAAAAGGAAAAAAGCAATCAGCCCCAGCATTTT. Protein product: CASSKKEKSNQPQHF.

The CDR3 DNA sequence: TGTGCCAGCAGCTGGGACGGCACAGATACGCAGTATTTT. Translation: CASSWDGTDTQYF. J is TRBJ2-3 and V is TRBV13; either TRBD1 or TRBD2 may fit D (5 bases each). Trimming stripped 4 bases from V and 1 base from J, with 6 bases between. This CDR3 comprises 13 residues. CDR1 and CDR2 from the germline V gene are PRHDT and FYEKMQ (reference sequence).

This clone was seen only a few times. CDR3 loop: CASSVTSGRLETQYF. The CDR3 DNA sequence: TGTGCCAGCAGCGTCACTAGCGGGAGGCTGGAGACCCAGTACTTC. V is TRBV7-2 and J is TRBJ2-5; 12 bases map to TRBD2. The CDR3 extends over 15 amino acids. V gave up 5 bases and J gave up 5 bases; unmatched junction bases: 6. CDR1 is SGHTA, CDR2 FQGNSA, per germline. The whole variable domain, remainder taken from reference TRBV7-2 and TRBJ2-5, is GAGVSQSPSNKVTEKGKDVELRCDPISGHTALYWYRQSLGQGLEFLIYFQGNSAPDKSGLPSDRFSAERTGGSVSTLTIQRTQQEDSAVYLCASSVTSGRLETQYFGPGTRLLVL.

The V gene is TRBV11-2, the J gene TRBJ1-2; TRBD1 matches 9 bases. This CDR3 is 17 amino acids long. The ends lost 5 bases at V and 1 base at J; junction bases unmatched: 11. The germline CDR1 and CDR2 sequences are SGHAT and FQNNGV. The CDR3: CASSPWTGDSLNYGYTF. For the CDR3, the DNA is TGTGCCAGCAGCCCTTGGACAGGGGACTCGCTTAACTATGGCTACACCTTC.

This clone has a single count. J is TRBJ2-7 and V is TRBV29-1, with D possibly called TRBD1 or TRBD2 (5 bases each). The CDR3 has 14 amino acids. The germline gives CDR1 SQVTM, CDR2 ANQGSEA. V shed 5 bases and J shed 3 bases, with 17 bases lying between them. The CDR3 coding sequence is TGCAGCGTTTCCACCGGGACCGACCTCTACGAGCAGTACTTC. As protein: CSVSTGTDLYEQYF.

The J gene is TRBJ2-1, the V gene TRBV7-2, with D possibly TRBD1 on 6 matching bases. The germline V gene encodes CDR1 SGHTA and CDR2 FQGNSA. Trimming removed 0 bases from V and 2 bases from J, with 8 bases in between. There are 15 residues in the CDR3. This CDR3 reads CASSLARGPYNEQFF. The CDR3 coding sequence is TGTGCCAGCAGCTTAGCCAGGGGTCCCTACAATGAGCAGTTCTTC.

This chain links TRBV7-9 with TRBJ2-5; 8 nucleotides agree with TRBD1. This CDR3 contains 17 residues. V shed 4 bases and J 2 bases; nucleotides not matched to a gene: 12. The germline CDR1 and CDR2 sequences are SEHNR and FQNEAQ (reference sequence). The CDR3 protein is CASSSLSAGGVQETQYF. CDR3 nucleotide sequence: TGTGCCAGCAGCTCCTTGTCGGCAGGGGGCGTACAAGAGACCCAGTACTTC.

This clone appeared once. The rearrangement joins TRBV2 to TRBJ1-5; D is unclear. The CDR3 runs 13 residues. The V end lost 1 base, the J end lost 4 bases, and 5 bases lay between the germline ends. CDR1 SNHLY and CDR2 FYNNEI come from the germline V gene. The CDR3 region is CASSEGSNQPQHF. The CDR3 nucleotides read TGTGCCAGCAGTGAAGGTAGTAATCAGCCCCAGCATTTT.

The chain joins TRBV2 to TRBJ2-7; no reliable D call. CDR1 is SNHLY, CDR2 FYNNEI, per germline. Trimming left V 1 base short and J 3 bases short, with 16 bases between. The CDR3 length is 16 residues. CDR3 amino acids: CASSEGNPEFIYEQYF. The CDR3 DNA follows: TGTGCCAGCAGTGAAGGCAACCCAGAGTTTATCTACGAGCAGTACTTC.